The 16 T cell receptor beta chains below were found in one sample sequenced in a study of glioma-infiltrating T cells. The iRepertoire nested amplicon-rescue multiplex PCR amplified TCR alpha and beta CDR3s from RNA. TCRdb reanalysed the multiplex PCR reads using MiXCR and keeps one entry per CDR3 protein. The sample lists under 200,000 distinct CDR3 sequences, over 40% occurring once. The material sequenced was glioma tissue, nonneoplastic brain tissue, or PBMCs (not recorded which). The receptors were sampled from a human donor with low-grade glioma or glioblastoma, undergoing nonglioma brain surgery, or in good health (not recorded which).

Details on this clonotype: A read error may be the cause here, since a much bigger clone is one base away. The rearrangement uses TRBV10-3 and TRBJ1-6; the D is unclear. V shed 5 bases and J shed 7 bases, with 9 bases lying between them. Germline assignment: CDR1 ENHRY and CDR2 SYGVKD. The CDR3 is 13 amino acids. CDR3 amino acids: CAISWALNSPLHF. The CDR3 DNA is TGTGCCATCAGTTGGGCTCTAAATTCACCCCTCCACTTT.

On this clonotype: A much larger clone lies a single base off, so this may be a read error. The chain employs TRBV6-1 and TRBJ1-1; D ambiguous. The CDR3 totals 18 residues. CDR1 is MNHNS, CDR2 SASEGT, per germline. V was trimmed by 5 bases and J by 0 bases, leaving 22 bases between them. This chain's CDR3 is CASSPPPTERRMNTEAFF. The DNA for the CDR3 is TGTGCCAGCAGTCCCCCGCCGACGGAGAGACGCATGAACACTGAAGCTTTCTTT.

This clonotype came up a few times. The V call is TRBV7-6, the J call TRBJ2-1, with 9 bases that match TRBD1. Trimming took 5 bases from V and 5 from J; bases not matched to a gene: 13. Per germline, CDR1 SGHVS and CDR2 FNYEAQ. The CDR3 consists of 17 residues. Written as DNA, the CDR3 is TGTGCCAGCAGCCTTACTCCGTCCGGGACAGGGAACAATGAGCAGTTCTTC. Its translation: CASSLTPSGTGNNEQFF.

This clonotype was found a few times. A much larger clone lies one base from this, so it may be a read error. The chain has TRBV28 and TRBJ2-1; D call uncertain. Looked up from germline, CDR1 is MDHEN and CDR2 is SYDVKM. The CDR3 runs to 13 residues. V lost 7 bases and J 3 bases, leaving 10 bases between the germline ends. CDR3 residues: CASNGKFYNEQFF. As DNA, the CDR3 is TGTGCCAGCAATGGAAAGTTCTACAATGAGCAGTTCTTC.

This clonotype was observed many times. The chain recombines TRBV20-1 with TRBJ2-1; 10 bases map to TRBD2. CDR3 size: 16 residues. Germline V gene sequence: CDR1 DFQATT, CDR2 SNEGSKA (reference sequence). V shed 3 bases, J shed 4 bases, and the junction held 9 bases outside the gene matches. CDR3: CSASPSGRPLYNEQFF. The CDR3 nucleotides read TGCAGTGCTAGTCCTAGCGGGAGACCACTGTACAATGAGCAGTTCTTC.

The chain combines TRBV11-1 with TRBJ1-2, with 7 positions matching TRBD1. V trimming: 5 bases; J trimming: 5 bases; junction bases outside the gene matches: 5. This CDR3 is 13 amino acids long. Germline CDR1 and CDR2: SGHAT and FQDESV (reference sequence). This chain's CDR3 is CASSRQGTYGYTF. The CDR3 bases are TGTGCCAGCAGCCGACAGGGAACGTATGGCTACACCTTC. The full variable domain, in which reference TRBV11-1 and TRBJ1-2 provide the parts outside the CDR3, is EAEVAQSPRYKITEKSQAVAFWCDPISGHATLYWYRQILGQGPELLVQFQDESVVDDSQLPKDRFSAERLKGVDSTLKIQPAELGDSAMYLCASSRQGTYGYTFGSGTRLTVV.

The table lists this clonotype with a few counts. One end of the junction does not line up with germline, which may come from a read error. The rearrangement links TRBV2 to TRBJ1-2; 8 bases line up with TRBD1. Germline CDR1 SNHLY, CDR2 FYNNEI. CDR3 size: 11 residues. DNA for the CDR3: TGTGCCAGCGATTTCCAGGGGGCTATCTACTTC. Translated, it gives CASDFQGAIYF.

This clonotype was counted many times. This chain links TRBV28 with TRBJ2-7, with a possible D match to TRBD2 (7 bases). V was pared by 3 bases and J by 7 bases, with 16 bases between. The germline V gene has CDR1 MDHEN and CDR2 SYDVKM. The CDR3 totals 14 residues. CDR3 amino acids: CASSLGGGRGEQYF. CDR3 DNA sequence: TGTGCCAGCAGTTTGGGCGGGGGCCGAGGAGAGCAGTACTTC.

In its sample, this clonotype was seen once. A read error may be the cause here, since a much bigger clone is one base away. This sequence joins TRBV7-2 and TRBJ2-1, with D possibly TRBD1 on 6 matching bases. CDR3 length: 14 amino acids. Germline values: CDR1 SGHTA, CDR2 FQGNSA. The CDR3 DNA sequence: TGTGGCAGCAGCTTAGGGGGAGTGATCAATGAGCAGTTCTTC. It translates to CGSSLGGVINEQFF.

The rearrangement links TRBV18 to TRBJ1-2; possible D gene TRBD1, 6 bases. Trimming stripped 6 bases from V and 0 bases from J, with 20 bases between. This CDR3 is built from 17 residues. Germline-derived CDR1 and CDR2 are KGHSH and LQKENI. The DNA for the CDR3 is TGTGCCAGCTCTCGCTCAACAATACAGGGAACTAACTATGGCTACACCTTC. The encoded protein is CASSRSTIQGTNYGYTF.

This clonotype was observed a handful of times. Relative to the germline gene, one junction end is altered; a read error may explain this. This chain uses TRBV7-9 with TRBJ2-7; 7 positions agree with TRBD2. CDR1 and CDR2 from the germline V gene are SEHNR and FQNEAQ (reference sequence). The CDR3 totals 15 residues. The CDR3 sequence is CASSLAGGSAYEQYF. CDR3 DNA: TGTGCCAGCAGCCTAGCCGGGGGGAGCGCGTACGAGCAGTACTTC.

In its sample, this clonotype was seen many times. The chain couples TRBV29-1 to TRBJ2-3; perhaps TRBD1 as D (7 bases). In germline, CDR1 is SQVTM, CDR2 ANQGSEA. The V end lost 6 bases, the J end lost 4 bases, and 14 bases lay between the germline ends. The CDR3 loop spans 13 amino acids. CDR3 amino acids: CSVGPGGSDTQYF. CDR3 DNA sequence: TGCAGCGTAGGCCCAGGGGGGTCAGATACGCAGTATTTT.

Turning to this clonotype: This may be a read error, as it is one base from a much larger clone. The CDR3 region has the DNA TGTGACAGCAGCTTTACAGGGGGGACTGAAGCTTTCTTT. Translated, it gives CDSSFTGGTEAFF. The gene calls are TRBV27 and TRBJ1-1; TRBD1 matches at 8 bases. Germline V gene sequence: CDR1 MNHEY, CDR2 SMNVEV (reference sequence). The CDR3 runs to 13 residues.

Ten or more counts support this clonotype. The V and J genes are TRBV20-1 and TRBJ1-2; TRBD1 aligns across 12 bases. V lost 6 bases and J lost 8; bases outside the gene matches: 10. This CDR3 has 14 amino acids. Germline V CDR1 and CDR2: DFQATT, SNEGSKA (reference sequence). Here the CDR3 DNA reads TGCAGTGCAAGGGACAGGGGGCCGGCTAAAGGCTACACCTTC. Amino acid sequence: CSARDRGPAKGYTF.

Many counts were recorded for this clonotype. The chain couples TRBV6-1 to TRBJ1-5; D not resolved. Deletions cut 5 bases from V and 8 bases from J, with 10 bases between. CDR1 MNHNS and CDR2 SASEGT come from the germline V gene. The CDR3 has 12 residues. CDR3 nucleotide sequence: TGTGCCAGCAGTACTACCCTTGAGCCCCAGCATTTT. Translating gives CASSTTLEPQHF.

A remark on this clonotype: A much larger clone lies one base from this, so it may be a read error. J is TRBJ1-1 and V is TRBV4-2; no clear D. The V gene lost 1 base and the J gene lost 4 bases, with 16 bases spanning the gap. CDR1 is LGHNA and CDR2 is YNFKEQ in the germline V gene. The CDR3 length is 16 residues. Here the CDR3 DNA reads TGTGCCAGCAGCCAAGTCGGAGGGAATGGGGTCACTGAAGCTTTCTTT. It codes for CASSQVGGNGVTEAFF.